This TCR beta chain originates from a study of T cell responses to AZD1222 COVID-19 vaccine. As for this clone: One junction end does not reproduce the germline sequence, and a read error may be involved.

The CDR3 consists of 15 residues. Germline assignment: CDR1 SQVTM and CDR2 ANQGSEA. TCRdb keeps only in-frame clones here, not all; method: immunoSEQ multiplex PCR. The sample holds about 120,000 clones, 88% seen once. This material consisted of peripheral blood, taken 28 days after the second AZD1222 dose. This clonotype was obtained from an adult who received the AZD1222 COVID-19 vaccine. This chain connects TRBV29-1 to TRBJ1-2; D perhaps matches TRBD1 (5 bases). CDR3 nucleotide sequence: TGCAGCGTTAATAAAGGGGCGAGATCTAAGTATGGCTACACCTTC. Amino acids: CSVNKGARSKYGYTF.